One TCR beta chain is described in this entry. In this sample, this clonotype turned up many times. Its antigen specificity is not known. No base quality values were provided; no much bigger clone lies one nucleotide off. TCR beta VDJ combination and CDR3 sequence profiling used genomic DNA as the template. An Illumina HiSeq 2000 was used for TCR repertoire sequencing. The paper's data handling went like this. TRBV/TRBJ rearrangement plots, CDR3 size and DJ length profiles, and Simpson's diversity index were used to evaluate the repertoires. The most abundant DNA sequence in the deep sequencing data was defined as the immunodominant clone. CDR3 amino acid sequences were checked for sharing across subjects and were also compared against the VDJdb database and published repertoires. TCRdb reanalyzed the raw reads on its own, using fastp at Q25 for trimming and MiXCR for clone calling, and kept in-frame beta chains. Rows matching on CDR3 protein sequence are summarized as one entry with the most common DNA and genes. The V and J calls and clone size are TCRdb's, not the authors'. For this sample there are under 200,000 distinct CDR3 sequences; just under 45% appear just once. The ten largest clones take up 1.1% of the sample.

The data were taken from a study of CD8+CD57+ T cells in acquired aplastic anemia (dated by TCRdb to 2016 to 2019). Describing the broader study: A mean of approximately 3 ug of DNA, ranging from about 0.19 to 27.4 ug, was extracted from sorted CD4+ and CD8+ cells. Mean read counts for healthy donor samples were around 10 million for CD4+ cells and roughly 12 million for CD8+ cells. What the research found in general, with its limitations: Between patients and healthy controls, no significant difference in CD8+ Simpson's diversity was found (P=0.060). Although 25 to 30 CD8+ CDR3 sequences were shared by patients and controls, these sequences appeared highly expressed in patients and within the immunodominant clones of patients.

In this study, sorted CD4+ and CD8+ T cells from the blood of healthy subjects and of severe aplastic anemia patients had their TCR repertoires deep-sequenced. Ficoll-Paque density gradient centrifugation was used to isolate peripheral blood mononuclear cells. Before DNA extraction, CD4+ and CD8+ T cells were sorted by FACS or by magnetic beads. Trimming takes 3 bases off V and 10 bases off J; junction bases not matched to a gene: 10. The germline V gene (reference sequence) gives CDR1 as LNHNV and CDR2 as YYDKDF. There are 16 amino acids in the CDR3, from cysteine to phenylalanine inclusive. This entry keeps only the CDR3 DNA: 48 bases, framed from base 1.

Sequenced sample: sorted CD4+, CD8+, or CD8+CD57+ T cells (not recorded which) from PBMCs. This TCR came from a human donor in good health. The sequence is built from TRBV15 and TRBJ1-6; 9 central nucleotides agree with TRBD1. The CDR3 sequence is CATSSLGTGSGSPLHF. The nucleotides are TGTGCCACCAGCAGTTTAGGGACAGGGAGCGGATCACCCCTCCACTTT.